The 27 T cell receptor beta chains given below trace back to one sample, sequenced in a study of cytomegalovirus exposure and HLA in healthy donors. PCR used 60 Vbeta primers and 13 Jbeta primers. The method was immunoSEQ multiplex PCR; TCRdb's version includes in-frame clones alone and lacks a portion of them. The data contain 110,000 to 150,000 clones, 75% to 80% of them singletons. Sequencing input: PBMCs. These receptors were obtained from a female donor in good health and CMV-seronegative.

This CDR3 is CASSLSRGHEQFF. CDR3 nucleotides: TGTGCCAGCAGCTTAAGCAGGGGGCATGAGCAGTTCTTC. The chain joins TRBV11-2 to TRBJ2-1, with TRBD1 identical over 8 bases. With 2 bases clipped from V and 8 bases from J, the junction kept 2 bases outside the gene matches. The CDR3 is made up of 13 amino acids. The germline gives CDR1 SGHAT, CDR2 FQNNGV.

Written as DNA, the CDR3 is TGTGCCAGCACCACAAGGAGCGGAATGAACACTGAAGCTTTCTTT. This codes for CASTTRSGMNTEAFF. The chain carries TRBV7-2 and TRBJ1-1; D unclear. Per germline, CDR1 SGHTA and CDR2 FQGNSA. CDR3 length equals 15 residues. With 7 bases removed from V and 0 bases from J, the gap between germline ends came to 15 bases.

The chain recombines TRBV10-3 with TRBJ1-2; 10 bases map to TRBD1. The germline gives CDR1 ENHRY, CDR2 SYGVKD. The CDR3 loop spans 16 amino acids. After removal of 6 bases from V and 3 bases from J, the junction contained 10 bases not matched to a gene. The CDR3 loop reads CAIRVAGTGVDYGYTF. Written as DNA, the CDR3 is TGTGCCATCAGGGTGGCCGGGACAGGGGTGGACTATGGCTACACCTTC.

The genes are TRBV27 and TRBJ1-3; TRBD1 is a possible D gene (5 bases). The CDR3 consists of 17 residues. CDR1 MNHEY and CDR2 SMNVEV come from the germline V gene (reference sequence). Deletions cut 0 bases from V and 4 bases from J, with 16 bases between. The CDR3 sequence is CASSLSMQGGWGNTIYF. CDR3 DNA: TGTGCCAGCAGTTTATCGATGCAGGGAGGTTGGGGAAACACCATATATTTT.

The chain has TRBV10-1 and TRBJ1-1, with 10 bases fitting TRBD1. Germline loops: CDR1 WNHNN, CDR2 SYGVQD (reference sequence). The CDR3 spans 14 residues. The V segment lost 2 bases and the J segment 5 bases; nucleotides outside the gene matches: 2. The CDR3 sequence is CASSEDRGQTEAFF. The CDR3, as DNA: TGCGCCAGCAGTGAGGACAGGGGGCAAACTGAAGCTTTCTTT.

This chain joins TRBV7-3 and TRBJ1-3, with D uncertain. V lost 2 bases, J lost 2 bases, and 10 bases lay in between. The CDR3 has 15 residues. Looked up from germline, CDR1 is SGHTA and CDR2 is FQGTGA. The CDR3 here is CASSLGGLAGNTIYF. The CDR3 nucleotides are TGTGCCAGCAGCTTAGGAGGACTGGCTGGAAACACCATATATTTT.

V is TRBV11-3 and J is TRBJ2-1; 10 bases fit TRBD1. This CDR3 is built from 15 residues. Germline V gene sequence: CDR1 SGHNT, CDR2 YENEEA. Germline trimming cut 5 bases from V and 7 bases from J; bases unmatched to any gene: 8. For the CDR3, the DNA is TGTGCCAGCAGCACAGGGACAGGGGTTAGGAATGAGCAGTTCTTC. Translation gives CASSTGTGVRNEQFF. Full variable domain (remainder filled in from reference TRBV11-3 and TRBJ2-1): EAGVVQSPRYKIIEKKQPVAFWCNPISGHNTLYWYLQNLGQGPELLIRYENEEAVDDSQLPKDRFSAERLKGVDSTLKIQPAELGDSAVYLCASSTGTGVRNEQFFGPGTRLTVL.

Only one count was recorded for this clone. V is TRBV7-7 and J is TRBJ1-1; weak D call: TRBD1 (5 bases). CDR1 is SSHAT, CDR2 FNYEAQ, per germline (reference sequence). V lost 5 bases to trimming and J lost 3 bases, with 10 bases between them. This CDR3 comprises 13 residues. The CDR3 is CASSPKGHTEAFF. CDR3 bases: TGTGCCAGCAGCCCCAAGGGGCACACTGAAGCTTTCTTT.

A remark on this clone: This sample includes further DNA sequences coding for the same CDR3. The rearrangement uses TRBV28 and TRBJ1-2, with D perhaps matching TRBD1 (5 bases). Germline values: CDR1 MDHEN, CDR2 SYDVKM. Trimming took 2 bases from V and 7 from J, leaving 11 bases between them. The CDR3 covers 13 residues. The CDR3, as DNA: TGTGCCAGCAGTTTAAGGACGGGGGGTGGCTACACCTTC. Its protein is CASSLRTGGGYTF.

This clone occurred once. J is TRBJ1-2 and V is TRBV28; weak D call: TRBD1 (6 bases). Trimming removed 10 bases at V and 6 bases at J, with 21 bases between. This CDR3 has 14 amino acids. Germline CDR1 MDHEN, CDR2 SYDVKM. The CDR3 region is CAIPSTGYGNGYTF. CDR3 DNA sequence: TGTGCCATCCCCTCCACAGGGTATGGAAATGGCTACACCTTC.

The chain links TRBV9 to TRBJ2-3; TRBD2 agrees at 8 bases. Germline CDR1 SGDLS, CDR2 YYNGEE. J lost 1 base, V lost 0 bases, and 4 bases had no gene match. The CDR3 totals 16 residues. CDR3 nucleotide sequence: TGTGCCAGCAGCGTAGTCGGGGGGGAACGCACAGATACGCAGTATTTT. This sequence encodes CASSVVGGERTDTQYF.

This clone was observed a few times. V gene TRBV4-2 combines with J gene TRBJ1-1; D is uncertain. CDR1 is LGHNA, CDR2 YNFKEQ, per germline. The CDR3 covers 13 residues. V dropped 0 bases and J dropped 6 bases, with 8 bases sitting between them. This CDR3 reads CASSQEGSAEAFF. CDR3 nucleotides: TGTGCCAGCAGCCAAGAGGGGAGTGCTGAAGCTTTCTTT.

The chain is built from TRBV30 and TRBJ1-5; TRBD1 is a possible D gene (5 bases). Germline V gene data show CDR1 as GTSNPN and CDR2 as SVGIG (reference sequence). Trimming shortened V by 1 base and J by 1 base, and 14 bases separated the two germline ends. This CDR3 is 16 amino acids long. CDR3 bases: TGTGCCTGGAGTGGGGGCGGGACGCAGAGCAATCAGCCCCAGCATTTT. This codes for CAWSGGGTQSNQPQHF.

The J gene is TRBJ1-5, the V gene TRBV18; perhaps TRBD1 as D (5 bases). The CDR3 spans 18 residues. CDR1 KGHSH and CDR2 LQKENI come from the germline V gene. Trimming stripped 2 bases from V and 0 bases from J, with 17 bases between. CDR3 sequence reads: CASSPVGGNRNSNQPQHF. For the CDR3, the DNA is TGTGCCAGCTCACCAGTTGGGGGGAACCGAAATAGCAATCAGCCCCAGCATTTT. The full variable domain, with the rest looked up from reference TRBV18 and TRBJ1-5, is NAGVMQNPRHLVRRRGQEARLRCSPMKGHSHVYWYRQLPEEGLKFMVYLQKENIIDESGMPKERFSAEFPKEGPSILRIQQVVRGDSAAYFCASSPVGGNRNSNQPQHFGDGTRLSIL.

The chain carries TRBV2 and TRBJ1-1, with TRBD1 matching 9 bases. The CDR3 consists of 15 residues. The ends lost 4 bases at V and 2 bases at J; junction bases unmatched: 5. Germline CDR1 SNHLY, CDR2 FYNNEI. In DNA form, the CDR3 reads TGTGCCAGCAGTGTCGACAGGGGGGTCAACACTGAAGCTTTCTTT. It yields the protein CASSVDRGVNTEAFF.

CDR3 nucleotide sequence: TGTGCCAGCTCACCCGTAACAGGGGCAACTAATGAAAAACTGTTTTTT. It translates to CASSPVTGATNEKLFF. The chain combines TRBV18 with TRBJ1-4; 7 bases agree with TRBD1. V gave up 3 bases and J gave up 0 bases; unmatched junction bases: 4. The CDR3 has 16 amino acids. Germline-derived CDR1 and CDR2 are KGHSH and LQKENI.

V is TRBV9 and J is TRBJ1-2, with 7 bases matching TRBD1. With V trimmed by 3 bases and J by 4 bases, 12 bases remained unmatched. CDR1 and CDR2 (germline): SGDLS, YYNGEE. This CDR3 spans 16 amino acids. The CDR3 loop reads CASSATRGQLSYGYTF. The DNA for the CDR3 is TGTGCCAGCAGCGCGACGAGGGGACAGTTGAGCTATGGCTACACCTTC.

In nucleotides, the CDR3 is TGCGCCAGCAGCCATCCGGAGGGGCGGGGAGAGACCCAGTACTTC. Protein: CASSHPEGRGETQYF. The chain couples TRBV4-1 to TRBJ2-5, with D possibly being TRBD2 (6 bases). Germline assignment: CDR1 MGHRA and CDR2 YSYEKL. The ends were cut back, 3 bases at V and 4 bases at J, with 15 bases in the middle. The CDR3 runs to 15 residues.

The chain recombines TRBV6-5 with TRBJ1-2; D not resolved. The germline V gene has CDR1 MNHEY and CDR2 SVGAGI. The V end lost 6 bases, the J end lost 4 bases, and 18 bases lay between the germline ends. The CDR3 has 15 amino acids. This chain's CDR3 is CASSQTYRGPYGYTF. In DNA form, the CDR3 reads TGTGCCAGCAGCCAAACGTACCGGGGTCCCTATGGCTACACCTTC.

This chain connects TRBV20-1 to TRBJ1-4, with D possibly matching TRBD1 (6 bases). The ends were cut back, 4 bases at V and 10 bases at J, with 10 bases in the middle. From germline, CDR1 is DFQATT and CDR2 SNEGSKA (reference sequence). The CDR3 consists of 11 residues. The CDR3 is CSATQGLKLFF. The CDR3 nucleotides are TGCAGTGCTACACAGGGATTAAAACTGTTTTTT.

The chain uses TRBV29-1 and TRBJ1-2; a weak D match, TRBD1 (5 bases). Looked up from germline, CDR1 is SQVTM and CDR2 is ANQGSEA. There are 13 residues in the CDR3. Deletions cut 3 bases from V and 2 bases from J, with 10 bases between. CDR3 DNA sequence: TGCAGCGTTGAGCAGGGAAGAAACTATGGCTACACCTTC. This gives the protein CSVEQGRNYGYTF. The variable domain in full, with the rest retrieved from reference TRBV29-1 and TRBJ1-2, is SAVISQKPSRDICQRGTSLTIQCQVDSQVTMMFWYRQQPGQSLTLIATANQGSEATYESGFVIDKFPISRPNLTFSTLTVSNMSPEDSSIYLCSVEQGRNYGYTFGSGTRLTVV.

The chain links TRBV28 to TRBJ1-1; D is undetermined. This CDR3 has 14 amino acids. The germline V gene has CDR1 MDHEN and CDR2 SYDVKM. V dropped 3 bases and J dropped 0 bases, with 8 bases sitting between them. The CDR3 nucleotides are TGTGCCAGCAGTTTTAGCGCCGTGAACACTGAAGCTTTCTTT. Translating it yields CASSFSAVNTEAFF.

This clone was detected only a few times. CDR3 coding DNA: TGCAGCGCCAGGGACAGCCGCCTCGGCTATGGCTACACCTTC. This codes for CSARDSRLGYGYTF. The V and J genes are TRBV29-1 and TRBJ1-2; 7 bases match TRBD1. V shed 7 bases and J 4 bases; nucleotides not matched to a gene: 12. The CDR3 covers 14 residues. Germline V lookup: CDR1 SQVTM, CDR2 ANQGSEA.

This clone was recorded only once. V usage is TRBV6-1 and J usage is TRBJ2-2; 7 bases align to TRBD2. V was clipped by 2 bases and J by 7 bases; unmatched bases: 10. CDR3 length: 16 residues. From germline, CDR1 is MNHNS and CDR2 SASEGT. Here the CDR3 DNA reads TGTGCCAGCAGTGAAACATCTAGCGGAGACCGCGGGGAGCTGTTTTTT. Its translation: CASSETSSGDRGELFF.

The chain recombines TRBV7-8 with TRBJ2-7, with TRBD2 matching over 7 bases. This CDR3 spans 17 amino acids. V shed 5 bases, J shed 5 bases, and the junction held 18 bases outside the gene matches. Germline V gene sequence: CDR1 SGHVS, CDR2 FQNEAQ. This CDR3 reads CASSPETGTTFPDEQYF. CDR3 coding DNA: TGTGCCAGCAGCCCGGAGACCGGGACTACCTTCCCTGACGAGCAGTACTTC. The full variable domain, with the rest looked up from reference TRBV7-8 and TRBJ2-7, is GAGVSQSPRYKVAKRGQDVALRCDPISGHVSLFWYQQALGQGPEFLTYFQNEAQLDKSGLPSDRFFAERPEGSVSTLKIQRTQQEDSAVYLCASSPETGTTFPDEQYFGPGTRLTVT.

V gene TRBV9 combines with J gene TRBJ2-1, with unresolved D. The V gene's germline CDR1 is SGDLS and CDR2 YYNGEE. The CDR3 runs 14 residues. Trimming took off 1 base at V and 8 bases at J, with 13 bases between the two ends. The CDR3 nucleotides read TGTGCCAGCAGCGTAAGCCGCGGCCTCCATGAGCAGTTCTTC. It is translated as CASSVSRGLHEQFF.

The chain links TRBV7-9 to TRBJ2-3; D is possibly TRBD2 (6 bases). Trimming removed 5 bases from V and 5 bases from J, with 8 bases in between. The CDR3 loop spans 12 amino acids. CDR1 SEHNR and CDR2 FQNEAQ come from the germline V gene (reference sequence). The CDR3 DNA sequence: TGTGCCAGCAGCCCAGCGGGAGATACGCAGTATTTT. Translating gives CASSPAGDTQYF.